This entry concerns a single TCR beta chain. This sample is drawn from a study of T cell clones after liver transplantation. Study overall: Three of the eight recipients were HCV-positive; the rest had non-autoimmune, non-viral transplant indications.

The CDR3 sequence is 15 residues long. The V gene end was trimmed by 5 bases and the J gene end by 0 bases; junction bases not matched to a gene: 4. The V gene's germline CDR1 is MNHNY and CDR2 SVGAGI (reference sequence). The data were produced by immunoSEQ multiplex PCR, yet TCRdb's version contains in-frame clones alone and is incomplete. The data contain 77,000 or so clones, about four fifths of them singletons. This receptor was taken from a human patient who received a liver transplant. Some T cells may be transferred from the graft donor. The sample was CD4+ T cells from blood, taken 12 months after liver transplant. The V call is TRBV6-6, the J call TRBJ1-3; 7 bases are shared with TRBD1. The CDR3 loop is CASSRTGDSGNTIYF. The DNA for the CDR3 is TGTGCCAGCAGTCGAACAGGGGACTCTGGAAACACCATATATTTT.